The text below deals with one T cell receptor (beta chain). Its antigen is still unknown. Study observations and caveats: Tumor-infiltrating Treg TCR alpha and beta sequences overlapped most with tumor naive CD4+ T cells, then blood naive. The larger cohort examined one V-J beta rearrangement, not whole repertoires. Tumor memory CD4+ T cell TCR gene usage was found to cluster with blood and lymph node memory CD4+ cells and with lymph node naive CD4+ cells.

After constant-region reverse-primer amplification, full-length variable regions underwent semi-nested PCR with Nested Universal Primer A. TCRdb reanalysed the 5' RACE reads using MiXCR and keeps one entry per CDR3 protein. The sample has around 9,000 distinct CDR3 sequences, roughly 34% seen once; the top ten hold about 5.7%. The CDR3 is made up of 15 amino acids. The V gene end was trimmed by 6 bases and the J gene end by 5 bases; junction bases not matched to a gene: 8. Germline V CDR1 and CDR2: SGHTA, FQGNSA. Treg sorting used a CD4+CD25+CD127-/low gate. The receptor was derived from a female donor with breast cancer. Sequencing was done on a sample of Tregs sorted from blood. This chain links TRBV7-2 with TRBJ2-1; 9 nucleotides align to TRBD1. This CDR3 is CASRGRGQGHNEQFF. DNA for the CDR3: TGTGCCAGCAGAGGTAGGGGACAGGGACACAATGAGCAGTTCTTC.